One T cell receptor beta chain is described in this entry. TCRdb keeps only in-frame clones here, not all; method: immunoSEQ multiplex PCR. This repertoire shows about 63,000 clones, 70% to 90% found once; its top ten account for roughly 6%. These data belong to a study of control samples from healthy donors and cancer patients. Germline V gene sequence: CDR1 SNHLY, CDR2 FYNNEI. V shed 4 bases and J shed 1 base, with 7 bases lying between them. The CDR3 is made up of 13 amino acids. Sequenced material: blood. V is TRBV2 and J is TRBJ1-1; unclear D gene. This clonotype originated in a man between 40 and 49 years old in good health. This CDR3 reads CASSASENTEAFF. The DNA of the CDR3 is TGTGCCAGCAGTGCTTCAGAGAACACTGAAGCTTTCTTT.